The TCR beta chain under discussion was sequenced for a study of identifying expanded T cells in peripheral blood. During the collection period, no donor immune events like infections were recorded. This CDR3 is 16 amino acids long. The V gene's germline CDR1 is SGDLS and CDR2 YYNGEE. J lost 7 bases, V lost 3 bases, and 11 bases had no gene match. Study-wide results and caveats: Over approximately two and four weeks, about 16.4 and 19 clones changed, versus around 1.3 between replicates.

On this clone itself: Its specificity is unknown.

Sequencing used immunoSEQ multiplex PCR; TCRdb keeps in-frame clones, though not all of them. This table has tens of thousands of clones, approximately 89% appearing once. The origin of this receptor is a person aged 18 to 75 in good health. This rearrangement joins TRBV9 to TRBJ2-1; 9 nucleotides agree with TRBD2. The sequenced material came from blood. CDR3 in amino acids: CASSGGHVREGNEQFF. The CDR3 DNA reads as TGTGCCAGCAGCGGGGGTCATGTGCGGGAGGGGAATGAGCAGTTCTTC.